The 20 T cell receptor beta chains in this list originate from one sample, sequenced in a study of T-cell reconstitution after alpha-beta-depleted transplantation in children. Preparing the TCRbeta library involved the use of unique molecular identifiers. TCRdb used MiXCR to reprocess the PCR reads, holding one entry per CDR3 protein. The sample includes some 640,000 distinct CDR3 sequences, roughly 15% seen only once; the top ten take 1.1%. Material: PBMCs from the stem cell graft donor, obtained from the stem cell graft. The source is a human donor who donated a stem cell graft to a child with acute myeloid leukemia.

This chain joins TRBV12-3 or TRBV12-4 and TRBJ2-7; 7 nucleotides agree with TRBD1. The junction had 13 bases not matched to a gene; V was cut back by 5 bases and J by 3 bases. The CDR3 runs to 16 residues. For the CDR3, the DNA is TGTGCCAGCAGTCTCATTCACGGGACAGCAGTCTACGAGCAGTACTTC. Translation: CASSLIHGTAVYEQYF.

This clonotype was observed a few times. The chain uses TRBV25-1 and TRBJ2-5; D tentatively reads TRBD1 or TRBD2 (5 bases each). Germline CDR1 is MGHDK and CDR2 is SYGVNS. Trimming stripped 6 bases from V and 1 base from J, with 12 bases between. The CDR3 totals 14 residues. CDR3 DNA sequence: TGTGCCAGCAGAGTCCCGGGACCCCAAGAGACCCAGTACTTC. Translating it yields CASRVPGPQETQYF.

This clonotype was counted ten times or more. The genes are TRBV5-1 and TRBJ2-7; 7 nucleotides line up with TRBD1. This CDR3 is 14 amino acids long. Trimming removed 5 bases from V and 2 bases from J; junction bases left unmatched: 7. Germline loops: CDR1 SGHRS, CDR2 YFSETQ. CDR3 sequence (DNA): TGCGCCAGCAGTCTAGGGACAGCACCCTACGAGCAGTACTTC. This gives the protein CASSLGTAPYEQYF. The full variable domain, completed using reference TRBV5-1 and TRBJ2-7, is KAGVTQTPRYLIKTRGQQVTLSCSPISGHRSVSWYQQTPGQGLQFLFEYFSETQRNKGNFPGRFSGRQFSNSRSEMNVSTLELGDSALYLCASSLGTAPYEQYFGPGTRLTVT.

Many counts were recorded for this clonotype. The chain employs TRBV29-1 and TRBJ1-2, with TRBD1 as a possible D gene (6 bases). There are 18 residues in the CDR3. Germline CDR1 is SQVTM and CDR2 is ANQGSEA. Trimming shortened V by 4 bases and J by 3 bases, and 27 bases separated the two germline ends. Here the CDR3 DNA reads TGCAGCGTTGGCCAAAAACCCGCGACAGGTTCGCCTGACTATGGCTACACCTTC. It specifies CSVGQKPATGSPDYGYTF. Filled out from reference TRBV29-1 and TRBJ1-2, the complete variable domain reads SAVISQKPSRDICQRGTSLTIQCQVDSQVTMMFWYRQQPGQSLTLIATANQGSEATYESGFVIDKFPISRPNLTFSTLTVSNMSPEDSSIYLCSVGQKPATGSPDYGYTFGSGTRLTVV.

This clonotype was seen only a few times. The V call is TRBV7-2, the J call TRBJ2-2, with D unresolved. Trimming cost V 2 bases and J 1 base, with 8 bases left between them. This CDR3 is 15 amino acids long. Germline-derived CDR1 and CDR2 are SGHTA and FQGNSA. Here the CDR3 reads CASSLMLGNTGELFF. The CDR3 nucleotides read TGTGCCAGCAGCTTAATGTTAGGGAACACCGGGGAGCTGTTTTTT.

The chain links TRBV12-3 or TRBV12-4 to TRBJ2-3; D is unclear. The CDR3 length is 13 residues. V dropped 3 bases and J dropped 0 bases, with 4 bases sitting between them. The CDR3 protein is CASSFHSTDTQYF. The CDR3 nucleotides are TGTGCCAGCAGTTTCCATAGCACAGATACGCAGTATTTT.

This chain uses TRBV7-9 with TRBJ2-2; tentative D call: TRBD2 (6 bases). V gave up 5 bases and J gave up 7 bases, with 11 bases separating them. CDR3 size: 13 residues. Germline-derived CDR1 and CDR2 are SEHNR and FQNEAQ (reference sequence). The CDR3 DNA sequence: TGTGCCAGCAGCCCCGGGGGTGTCGGGGAGCTGTTTTTT. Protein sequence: CASSPGGVGELFF. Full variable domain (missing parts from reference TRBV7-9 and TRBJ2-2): DTGVSQNPRHKITKRGQNVTFRCDPISEHNRLYWYRQTLGQGPEFLTYFQNEAQLEKSRLLSDRFSAERPKGSFSTLEIQRTEQGDSAMYLCASSPGGVGELFFGEGSRLTVL.

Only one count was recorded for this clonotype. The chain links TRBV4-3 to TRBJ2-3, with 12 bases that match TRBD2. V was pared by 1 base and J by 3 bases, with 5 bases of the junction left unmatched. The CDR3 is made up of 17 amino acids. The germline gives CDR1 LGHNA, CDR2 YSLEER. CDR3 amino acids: CASSQGSSGGATDTQYF. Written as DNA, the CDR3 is TGCGCCAGCAGCCAAGGCTCTAGCGGGGGGGCGACAGATACGCAGTATTTT.

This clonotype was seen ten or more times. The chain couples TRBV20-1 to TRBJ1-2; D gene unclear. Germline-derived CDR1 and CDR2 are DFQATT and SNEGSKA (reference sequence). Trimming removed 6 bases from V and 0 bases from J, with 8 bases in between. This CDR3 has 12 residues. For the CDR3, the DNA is TGCAGTGCAAACACAGCTAACTATGGCTACACCTTC. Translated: CSANTANYGYTF.

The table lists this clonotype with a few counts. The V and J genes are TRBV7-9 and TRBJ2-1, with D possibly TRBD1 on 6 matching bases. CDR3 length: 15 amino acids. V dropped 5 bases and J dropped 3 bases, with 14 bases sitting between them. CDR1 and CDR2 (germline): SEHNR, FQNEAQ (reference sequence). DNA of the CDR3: TGTGCCAGCAGCCGTGCGCAGGGGTTCTACAATGAGCAGTTCTTC. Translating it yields CASSRAQGFYNEQFF.

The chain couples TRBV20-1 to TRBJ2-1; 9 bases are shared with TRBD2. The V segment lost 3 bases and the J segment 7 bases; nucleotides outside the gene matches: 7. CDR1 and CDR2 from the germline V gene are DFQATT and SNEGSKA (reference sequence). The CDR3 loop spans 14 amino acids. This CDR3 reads CSASGGGDRNEQFF. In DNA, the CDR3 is TGCAGTGCTAGTGGCGGGGGGGATAGGAATGAGCAGTTCTTC.

This CDR3 reads CSVEDRGSGYTGELFF. In DNA, the CDR3 is TGCAGCGTTGAAGATAGGGGTAGCGGGTACACCGGGGAGCTGTTTTTT. The rearrangement uses TRBV29-1 and TRBJ2-2; 7 bases are shared with TRBD2. Unmatched junction bases numbered 7, after V lost 0 bases and J lost 3 bases. Germline assignment: CDR1 SQVTM and CDR2 ANQGSEA. The CDR3 consists of 16 residues.

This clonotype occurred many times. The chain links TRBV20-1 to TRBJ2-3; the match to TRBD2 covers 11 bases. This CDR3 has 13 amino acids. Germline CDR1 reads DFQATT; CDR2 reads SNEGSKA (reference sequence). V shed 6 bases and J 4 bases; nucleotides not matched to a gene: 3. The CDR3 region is CSATSGGPDTQYF. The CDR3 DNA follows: TGCAGTGCCACTAGCGGGGGCCCAGATACGCAGTATTTT.

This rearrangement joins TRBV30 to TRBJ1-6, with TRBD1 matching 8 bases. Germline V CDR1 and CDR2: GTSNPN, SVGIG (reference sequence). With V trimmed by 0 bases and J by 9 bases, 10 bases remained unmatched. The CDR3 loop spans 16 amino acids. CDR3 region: CAWSVLGQEDSSPLHF. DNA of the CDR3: TGTGCCTGGAGTGTACTGGGACAGGAGGATTCTTCACCCCTCCACTTT.

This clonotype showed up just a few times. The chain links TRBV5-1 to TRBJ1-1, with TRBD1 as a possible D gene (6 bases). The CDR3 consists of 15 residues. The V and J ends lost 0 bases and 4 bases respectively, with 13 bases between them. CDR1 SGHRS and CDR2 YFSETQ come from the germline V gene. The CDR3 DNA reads TGCGCCAGCAGCTTGGTGGGGGGCGCAGGCACTGAAGCTTTCTTT. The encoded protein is CASSLVGGAGTEAFF.

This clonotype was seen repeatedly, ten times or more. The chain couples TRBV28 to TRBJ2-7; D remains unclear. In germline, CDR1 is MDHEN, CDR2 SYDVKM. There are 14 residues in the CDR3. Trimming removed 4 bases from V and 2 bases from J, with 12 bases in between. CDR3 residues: CASSWAGSTYEQYV. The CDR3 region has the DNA TGTGCCAGCAGTTGGGCCGGATCAACCTACGAGCAGTACGTC.

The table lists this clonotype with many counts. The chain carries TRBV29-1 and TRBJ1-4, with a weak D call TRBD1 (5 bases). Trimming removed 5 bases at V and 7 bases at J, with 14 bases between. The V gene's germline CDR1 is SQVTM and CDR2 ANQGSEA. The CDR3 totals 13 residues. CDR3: CSVYRDSSEKLFF. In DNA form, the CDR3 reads TGCAGCGTTTACCGGGACTCAAGTGAAAAACTGTTTTTT.

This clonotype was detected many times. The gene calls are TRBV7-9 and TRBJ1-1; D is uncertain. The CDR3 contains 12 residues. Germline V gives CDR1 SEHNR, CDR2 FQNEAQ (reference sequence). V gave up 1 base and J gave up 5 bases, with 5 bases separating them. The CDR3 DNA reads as TGTGCCAGCAGCTTAGGGACGACTGAAGCTTTCTTT. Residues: CASSLGTTEAFF.

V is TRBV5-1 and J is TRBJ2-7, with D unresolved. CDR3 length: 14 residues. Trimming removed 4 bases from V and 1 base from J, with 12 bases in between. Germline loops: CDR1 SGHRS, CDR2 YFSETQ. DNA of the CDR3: TGCGCCAGCAGCCCTTGGATTGGATCCTACGAGCAGTACGTC. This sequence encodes CASSPWIGSYEQYV.

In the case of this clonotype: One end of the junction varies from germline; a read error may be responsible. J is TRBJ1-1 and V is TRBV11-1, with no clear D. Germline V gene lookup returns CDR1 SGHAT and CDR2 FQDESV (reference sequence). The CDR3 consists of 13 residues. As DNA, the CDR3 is TGTACCAGCAGTTCTCGACGGCACACTGAAGCTTTCTTT. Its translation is CTSSSRRHTEAFF.